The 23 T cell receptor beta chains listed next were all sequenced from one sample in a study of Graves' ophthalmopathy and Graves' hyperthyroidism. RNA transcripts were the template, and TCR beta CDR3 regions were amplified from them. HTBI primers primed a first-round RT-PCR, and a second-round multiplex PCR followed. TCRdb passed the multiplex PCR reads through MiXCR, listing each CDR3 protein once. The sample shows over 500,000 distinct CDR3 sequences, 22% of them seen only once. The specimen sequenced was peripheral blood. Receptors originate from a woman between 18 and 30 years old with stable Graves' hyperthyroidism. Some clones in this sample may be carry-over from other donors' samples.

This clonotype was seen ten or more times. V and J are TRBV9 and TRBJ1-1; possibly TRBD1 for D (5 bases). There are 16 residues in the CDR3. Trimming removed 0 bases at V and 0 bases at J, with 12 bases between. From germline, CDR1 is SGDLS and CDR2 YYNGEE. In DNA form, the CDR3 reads TGTGCCAGCAGCGTAGGTGGGGGGGGGATGAACACTGAAGCTTTCTTT. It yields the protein CASSVGGGGMNTEAFF.

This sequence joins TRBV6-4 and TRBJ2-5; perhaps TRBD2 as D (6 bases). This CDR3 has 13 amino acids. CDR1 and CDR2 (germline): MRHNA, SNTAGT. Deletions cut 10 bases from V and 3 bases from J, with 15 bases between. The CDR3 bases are TGTGCCACGATGGGACTTACAGAAGAGACCCAGTACTTC. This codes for CATMGLTEETQYF.

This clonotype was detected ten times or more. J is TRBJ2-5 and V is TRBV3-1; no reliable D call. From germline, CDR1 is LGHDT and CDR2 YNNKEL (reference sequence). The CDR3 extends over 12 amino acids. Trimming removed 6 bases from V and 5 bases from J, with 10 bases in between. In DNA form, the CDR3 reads TGTGCCAGCAGGTCGGTAGGGGAGACCCAGTACTTC. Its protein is CASRSVGETQYF.

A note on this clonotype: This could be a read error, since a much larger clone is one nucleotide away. In DNA form, the CDR3 reads TGTGCCTGGGGTATGATGGGGGGGCGTTTGGGGCTAGCCAAAAACATTCAGTACTTC. Translation: CAWGMMGGRLGLAKNIQYF. The chain combines TRBV30 with TRBJ2-4; the D gene is possibly TRBD2 (7 bases). Germline lookup yields CDR1 GTSNPN and CDR2 SVGIG (reference sequence). With 5 bases removed from V and 0 bases from J, the gap between germline ends came to 26 bases. There are 19 residues in the CDR3.

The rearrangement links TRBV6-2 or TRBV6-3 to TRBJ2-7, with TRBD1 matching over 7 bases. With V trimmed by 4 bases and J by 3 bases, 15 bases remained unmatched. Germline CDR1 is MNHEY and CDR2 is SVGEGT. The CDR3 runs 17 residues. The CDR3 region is CASSSWVYRDRRYEQYF. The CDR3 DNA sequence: TGTGCCAGCAGTTCTTGGGTGTATCGGGACAGACGCTACGAGCAGTACTTC.

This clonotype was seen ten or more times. This CDR3 reads CASSLDAGPYSNQPQHF. CDR3 DNA sequence: TGTGCCAGCAGCCTAGACGCAGGGCCATATAGCAATCAGCCCCAGCATTTT. V gene TRBV12-3 or TRBV12-4 combines with J gene TRBJ1-5; D is perhaps TRBD1 (5 bases). The V and J ends lost 6 bases and 0 bases respectively, with 18 bases between them. The CDR3 has 17 residues.

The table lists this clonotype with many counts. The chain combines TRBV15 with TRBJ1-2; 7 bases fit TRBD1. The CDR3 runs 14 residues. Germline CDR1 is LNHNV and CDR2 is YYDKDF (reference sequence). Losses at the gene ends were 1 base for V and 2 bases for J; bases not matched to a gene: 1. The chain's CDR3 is CATSRGGQNYGYTF. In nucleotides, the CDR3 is TGTGCCACCAGCAGAGGGGGACAGAACTATGGCTACACCTTC.

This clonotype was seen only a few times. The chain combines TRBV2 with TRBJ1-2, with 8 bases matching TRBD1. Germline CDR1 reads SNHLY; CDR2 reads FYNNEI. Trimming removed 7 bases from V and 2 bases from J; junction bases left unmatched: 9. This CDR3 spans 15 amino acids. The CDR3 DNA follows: TGTGCCAGCACCCTGACAGGGGCTCTGAACTATGGCTACACCTTC. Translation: CASTLTGALNYGYTF.

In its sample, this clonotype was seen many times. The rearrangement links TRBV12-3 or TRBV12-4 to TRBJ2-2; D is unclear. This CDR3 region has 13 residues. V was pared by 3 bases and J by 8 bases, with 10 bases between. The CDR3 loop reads CASSFDQLGELFF. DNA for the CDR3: TGTGCCAGCAGTTTTGACCAGCTAGGGGAGCTGTTTTTT.

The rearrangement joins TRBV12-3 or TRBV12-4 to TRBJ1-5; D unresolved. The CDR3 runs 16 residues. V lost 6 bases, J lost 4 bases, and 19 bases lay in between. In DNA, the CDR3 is TGTGCCAGCAGCCCGGCGACGCTAAGAATGAATCAGCCCCAGCATTTT. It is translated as CASSPATLRMNQPQHF.

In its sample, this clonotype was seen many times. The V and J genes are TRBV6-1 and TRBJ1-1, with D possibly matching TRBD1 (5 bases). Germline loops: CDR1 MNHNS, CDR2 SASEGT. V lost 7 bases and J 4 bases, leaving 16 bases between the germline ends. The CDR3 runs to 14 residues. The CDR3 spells CASIRWGGITEAFF. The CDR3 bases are TGTGCCAGCATCCGGTGGGGGGGAATCACTGAAGCTTTCTTT.

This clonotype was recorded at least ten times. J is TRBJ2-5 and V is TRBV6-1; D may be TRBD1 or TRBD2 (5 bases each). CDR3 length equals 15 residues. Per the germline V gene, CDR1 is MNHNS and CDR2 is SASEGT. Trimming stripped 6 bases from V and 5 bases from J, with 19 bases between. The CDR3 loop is CASSPRTLKGETQYF. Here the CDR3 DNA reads TGTGCCAGCAGCCCCCGGACTCTCAAGGGGGAGACCCAGTACTTC.

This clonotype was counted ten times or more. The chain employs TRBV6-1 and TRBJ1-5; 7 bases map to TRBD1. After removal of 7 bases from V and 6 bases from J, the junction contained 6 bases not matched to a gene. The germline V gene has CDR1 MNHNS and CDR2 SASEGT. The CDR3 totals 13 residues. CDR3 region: CASIETGFQPQHF. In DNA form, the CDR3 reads TGTGCCAGCATTGAGACAGGGTTTCAGCCCCAGCATTTT.

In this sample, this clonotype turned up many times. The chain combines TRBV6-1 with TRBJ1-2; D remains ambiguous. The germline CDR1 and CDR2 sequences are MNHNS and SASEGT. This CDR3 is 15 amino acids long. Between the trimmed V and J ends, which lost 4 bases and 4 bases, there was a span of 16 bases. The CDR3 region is CASSGERNPPYGYTF. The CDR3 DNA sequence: TGTGCCAGCAGTGGGGAGCGAAACCCACCCTATGGCTACACCTTC.

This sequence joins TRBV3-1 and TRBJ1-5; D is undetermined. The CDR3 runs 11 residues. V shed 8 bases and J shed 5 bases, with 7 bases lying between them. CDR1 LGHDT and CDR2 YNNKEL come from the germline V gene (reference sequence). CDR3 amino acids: CASQVDQPQHF. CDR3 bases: TGTGCCAGCCAAGTCGATCAGCCCCAGCATTTT.

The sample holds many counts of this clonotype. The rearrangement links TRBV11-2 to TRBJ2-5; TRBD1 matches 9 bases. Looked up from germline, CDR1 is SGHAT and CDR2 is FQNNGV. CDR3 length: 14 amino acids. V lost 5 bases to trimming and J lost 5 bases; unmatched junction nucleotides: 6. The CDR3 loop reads CASSIGTGLETQYF. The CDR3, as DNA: TGTGCCAGCAGCATCGGGACAGGGCTGGAGACCCAGTACTTC.

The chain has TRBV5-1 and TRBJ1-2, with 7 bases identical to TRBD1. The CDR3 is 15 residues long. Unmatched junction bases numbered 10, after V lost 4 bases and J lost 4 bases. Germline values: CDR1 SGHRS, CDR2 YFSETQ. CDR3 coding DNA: TGCGCCAGCAGCCCCGGGACAGCCAGCGTCTATGGCTACACCTTC. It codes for CASSPGTASVYGYTF.

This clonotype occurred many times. The CDR3 DNA reads TGTGCCAGCAGCGTAGGACAGGACTATGGCTACACCTTC. Translated: CASSVGQDYGYTF. The chain uses TRBV9 and TRBJ1-2, with D maybe TRBD1 (6 bases). The V end lost 0 bases, the J end lost 3 bases, and 6 bases lay between the germline ends. Germline V gives CDR1 SGDLS, CDR2 YYNGEE. The CDR3 has 13 residues. The full variable domain, its missing parts supplied by reference TRBV9 and TRBJ1-2, is DSGVTQTPKHLITATGQRVTLRCSPRSGDLSVYWYQQSLDQGLQFLIQYYNGEERAKGNILERFSAQQFPDLHSELNLSSLELGDSALYFCASSVGQDYGYTFGSGTRLTVV.

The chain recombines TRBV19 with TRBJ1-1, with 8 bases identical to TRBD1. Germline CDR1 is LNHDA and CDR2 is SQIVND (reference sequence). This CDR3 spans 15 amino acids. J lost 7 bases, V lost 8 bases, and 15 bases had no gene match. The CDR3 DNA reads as TGTGCCAGTCAGACAGGGGCCATGATGATCATTGAAGCTTTCTTT. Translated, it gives CASQTGAMMIIEAFF.

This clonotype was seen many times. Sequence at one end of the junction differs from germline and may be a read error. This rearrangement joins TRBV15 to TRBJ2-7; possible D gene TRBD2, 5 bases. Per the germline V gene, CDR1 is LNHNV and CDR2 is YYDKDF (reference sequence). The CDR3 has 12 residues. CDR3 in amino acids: CATSGEGYEQYF. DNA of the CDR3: TGTGCCACCAGCGGAGAGGGCTACGAGCAGTACTTC.

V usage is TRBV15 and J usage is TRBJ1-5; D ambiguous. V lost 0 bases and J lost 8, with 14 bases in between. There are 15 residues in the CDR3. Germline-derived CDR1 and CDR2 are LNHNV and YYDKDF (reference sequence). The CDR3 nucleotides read TGTGCCACCAGCAGAGATCAAGGGCTGAGAAAGCCCCAGCATTTT. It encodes CATSRDQGLRKPQHF.

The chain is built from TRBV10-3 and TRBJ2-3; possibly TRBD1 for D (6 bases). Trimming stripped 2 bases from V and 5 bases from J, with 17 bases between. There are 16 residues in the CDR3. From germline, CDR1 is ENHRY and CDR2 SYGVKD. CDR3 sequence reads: CAISEGNRDTQDTQYF. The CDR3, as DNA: TGTGCCATCAGTGAGGGGAACCGGGACACCCAAGATACGCAGTATTTT.

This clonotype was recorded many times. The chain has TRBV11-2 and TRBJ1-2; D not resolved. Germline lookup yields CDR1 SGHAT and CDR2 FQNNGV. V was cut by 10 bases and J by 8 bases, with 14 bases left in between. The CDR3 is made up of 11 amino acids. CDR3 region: CAIVAEGGYTF. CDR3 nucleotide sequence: TGTGCCATCGTGGCTGAGGGCGGCTACACCTTC.